The next 2 T cell receptor beta chains were all read from a single sample in a study of monozygotic twins with cystic fibrosis. Measured with immunoSEQ multiplex PCR; TCRdb has only the in-frame clones, and not every one. The sample lists some 25,000 clones; about 96% were seen once. What was sequenced was blood. The receptor set was obtained from a girl aged 2 to 10 with cystic fibrosis.

This rearrangement joins TRBV7-3 to TRBJ2-7; D uncertain. With 5 bases removed from V and 2 bases from J, the gap between germline ends came to 10 bases. The germline gives CDR1 SGHTA, CDR2 FQGTGA. CDR3 length equals 13 residues. The CDR3 spells CASSLGPPYEQYF. The CDR3 DNA is TGTGCCAGCAGCCTTGGGCCCCCCTACGAGCAGTACTTC.

The J gene is TRBJ2-5, the V gene TRBV7-9; D gene unclear. The germline V and J ends were trimmed by 1 base and 5 bases, with 8 bases remaining between them. The CDR3 covers 13 residues. Germline values: CDR1 SEHNR, CDR2 FQNEAQ (reference sequence). The CDR3 sequence: CASSLEVGETQYF. The CDR3 coding sequence is TGTGCCAGCAGCTTAGAGGTGGGGGAGACCCAGTACTTC.